This T cell receptor (beta chain) emerged from a study of shared clonotypes between healthy human individuals. Findings of the study overall: Rarefaction revealed incomplete sorted-subset sequencing despite large depth.

The CDR3 is made up of 14 amino acids. Germline V lookup: CDR1 MDHEN, CDR2 SYDVKM. V was trimmed by 8 bases and J by 3 bases, leaving 13 bases between them. Splitting of CD4+ cells produced CD45RA+ naive and CD45RA-negative memory subsets. Profiled with immunoSEQ multiplex PCR; TCRdb holds only in-frame clones, not every one. Of about 1 million clones in the sample, 65% to 80% are singletons; the top ten hold 1.4% to 1.5%. Remarks on this clone: What it recognizes is unknown.

The V gene is TRBV28, the J gene TRBJ2-2; D remains unclear. This TCR was sampled from a man younger than 35 in good health. Sequencing was performed on memory CD4+ T cells sorted from blood. As for subset: CD45RA-negative fraction. CDR3 coding DNA: TGTGCCAGCGAGAGTTCGACGGACACCGGGGAGCTGTTTTTT. Translated: CASESSTDTGELFF. Filled out from reference TRBV28 and TRBJ2-2, the complete variable domain reads DVKVTQSSRYLVKRTGEKVFLECVQDMDHENMFWYRQDPGLGLRLIYFSYDVKMKEKGDIPEGYSVSREKKERFSLILESASTNQTSMYLCASESSTDTGELFFGEGSRLTVL.